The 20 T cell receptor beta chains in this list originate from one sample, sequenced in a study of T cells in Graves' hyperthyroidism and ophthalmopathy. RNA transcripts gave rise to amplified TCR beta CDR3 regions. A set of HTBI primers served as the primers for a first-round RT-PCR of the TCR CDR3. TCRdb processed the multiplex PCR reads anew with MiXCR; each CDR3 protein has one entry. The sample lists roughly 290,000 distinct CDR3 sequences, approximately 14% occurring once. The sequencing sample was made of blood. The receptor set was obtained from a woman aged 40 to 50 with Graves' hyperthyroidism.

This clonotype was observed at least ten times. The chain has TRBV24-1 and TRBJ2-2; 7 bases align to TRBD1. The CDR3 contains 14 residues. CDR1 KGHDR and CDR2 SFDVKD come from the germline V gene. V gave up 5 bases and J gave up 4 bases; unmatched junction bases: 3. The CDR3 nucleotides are TGTGCCACCAGTGTAGCAGGGGGCACCGGGGAGCTGTTTTTT. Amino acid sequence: CATSVAGGTGELFF.

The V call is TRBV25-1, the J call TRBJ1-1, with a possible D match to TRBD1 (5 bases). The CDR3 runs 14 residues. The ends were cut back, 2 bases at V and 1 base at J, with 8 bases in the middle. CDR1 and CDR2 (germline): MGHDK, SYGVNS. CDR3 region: CASSEKQGNTEAFF. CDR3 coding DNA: TGTGCCAGCAGTGAAAAGCAGGGGAACACTGAAGCTTTCTTT. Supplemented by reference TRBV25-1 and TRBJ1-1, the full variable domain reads EADIYQTPRYLVIGTGKKITLECSQTMGHDKMYWYQQDPGMELHLIHYSYGVNSTEKGDLSSESTVSRIRTEHFPLTLESARPSHTSQYLCASSEKQGNTEAFFGQGTRLTVV.

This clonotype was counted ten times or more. The CDR3: CASSPGTAQNTEAFF. In nucleotides, the CDR3 is TGTGCCAGCAGTCCAGGGACAGCACAGAACACTGAAGCTTTCTTT. The V and J genes are TRBV28 and TRBJ1-1; 7 positions agree with TRBD1. With V trimmed by 5 bases and J by 1 base, 7 bases remained unmatched. The CDR3 covers 15 residues. The V gene's germline CDR1 is MDHEN and CDR2 SYDVKM. Full variable domain (missing parts from reference TRBV28 and TRBJ1-1): DVKVTQSSRYLVKRTGEKVFLECVQDMDHENMFWYRQDPGLGLRLIYFSYDVKMKEKGDIPEGYSVSREKKERFSLILESASTNQTSMYLCASSPGTAQNTEAFFGQGTRLTVV.

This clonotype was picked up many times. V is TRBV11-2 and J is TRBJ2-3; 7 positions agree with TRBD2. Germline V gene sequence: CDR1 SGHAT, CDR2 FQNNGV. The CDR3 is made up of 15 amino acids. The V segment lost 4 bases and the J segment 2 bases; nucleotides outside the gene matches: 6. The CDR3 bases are TGTGCCAGCAGCTGGGCCGGGAGGCCCACAGATACGCAGTATTTT. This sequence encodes CASSWAGRPTDTQYF. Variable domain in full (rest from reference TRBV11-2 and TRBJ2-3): EAGVAQSPRYKIIEKRQSVAFWCNPISGHATLYWYQQILGQGPKLLIQFQNNGVVDDSQLPKDRFSAERLKGVDSTLKIQPAKLEDSAVYLCASSWAGRPTDTQYFGPGTRLTVL.

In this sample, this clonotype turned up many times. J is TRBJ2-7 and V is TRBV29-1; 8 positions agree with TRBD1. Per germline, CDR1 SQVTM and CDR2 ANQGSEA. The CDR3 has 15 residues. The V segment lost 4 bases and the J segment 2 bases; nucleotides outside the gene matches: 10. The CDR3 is CSVVRSGQGAYEQYF. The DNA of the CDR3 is TGCAGCGTTGTGCGGAGCGGACAGGGTGCCTACGAGCAGTACTTC.

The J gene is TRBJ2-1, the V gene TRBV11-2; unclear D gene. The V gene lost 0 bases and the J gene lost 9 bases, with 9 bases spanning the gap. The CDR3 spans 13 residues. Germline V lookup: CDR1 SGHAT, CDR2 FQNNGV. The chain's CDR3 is CASSLDGWGEQFF. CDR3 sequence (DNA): TGTGCCAGCAGCTTAGATGGGTGGGGTGAGCAGTTCTTC.

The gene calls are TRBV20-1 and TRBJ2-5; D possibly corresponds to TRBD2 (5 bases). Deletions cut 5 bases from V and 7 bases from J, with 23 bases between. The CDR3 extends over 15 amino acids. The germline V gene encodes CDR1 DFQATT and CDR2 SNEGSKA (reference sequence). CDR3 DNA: TGCAGTGCTGGAAGAACCCGCGGGCCCTTTGTGACCCAGTACTTC. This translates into CSAGRTRGPFVTQYF.

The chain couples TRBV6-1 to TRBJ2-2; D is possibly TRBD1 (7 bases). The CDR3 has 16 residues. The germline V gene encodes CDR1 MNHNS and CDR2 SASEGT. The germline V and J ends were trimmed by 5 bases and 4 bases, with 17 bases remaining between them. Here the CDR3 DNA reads TGTGCCAGCAGTACCAGGGGGGAGAGGGGCACCGGGGAGCTGTTTTTT. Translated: CASSTRGERGTGELFF.

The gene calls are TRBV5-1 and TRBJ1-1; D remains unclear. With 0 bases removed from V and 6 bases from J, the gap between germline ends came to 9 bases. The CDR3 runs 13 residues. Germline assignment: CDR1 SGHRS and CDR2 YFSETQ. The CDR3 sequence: CASSLGGNAEAFF. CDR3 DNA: TGCGCCAGCAGCTTGGGGGGAAACGCTGAAGCTTTCTTT.

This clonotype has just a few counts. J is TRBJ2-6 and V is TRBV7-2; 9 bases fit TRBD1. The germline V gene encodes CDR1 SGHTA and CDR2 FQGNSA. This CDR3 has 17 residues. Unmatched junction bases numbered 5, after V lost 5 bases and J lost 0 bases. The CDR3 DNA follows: TGTGCCAGCAGCCCCCGGGACAGGGACTCTGGGGCCAACGTCCTGACTTTC. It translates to CASSPRDRDSGANVLTF. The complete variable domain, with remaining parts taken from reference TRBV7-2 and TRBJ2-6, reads GAGVSQSPSNKVTEKGKDVELRCDPISGHTALYWYRQSLGQGLEFLIYFQGNSAPDKSGLPSDRFSAERTGGSVSTLTIQRTQQEDSAVYLCASSPRDRDSGANVLTFGAGSRLTVL.

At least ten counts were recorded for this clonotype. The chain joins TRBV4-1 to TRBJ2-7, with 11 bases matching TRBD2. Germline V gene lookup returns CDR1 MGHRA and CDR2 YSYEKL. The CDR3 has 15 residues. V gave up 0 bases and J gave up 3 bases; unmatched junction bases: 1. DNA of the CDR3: TGCGCCAGCAGCCAAGAACTAGCGGGAGTCTACGAGCAGTACTTC. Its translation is CASSQELAGVYEQYF.

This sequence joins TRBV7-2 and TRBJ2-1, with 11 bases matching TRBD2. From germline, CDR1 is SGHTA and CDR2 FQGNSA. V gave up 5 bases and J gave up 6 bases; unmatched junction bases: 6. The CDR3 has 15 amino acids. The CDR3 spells CASSPASGRRNEQFF. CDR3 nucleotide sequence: TGTGCCAGCAGCCCAGCTAGCGGGAGGCGCAATGAGCAGTTCTTC. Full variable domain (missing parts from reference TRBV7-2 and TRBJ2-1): GAGVSQSPSNKVTEKGKDVELRCDPISGHTALYWYRQSLGQGLEFLIYFQGNSAPDKSGLPSDRFSAERTGGSVSTLTIQRTQQEDSAVYLCASSPASGRRNEQFFGPGTRLTVL.

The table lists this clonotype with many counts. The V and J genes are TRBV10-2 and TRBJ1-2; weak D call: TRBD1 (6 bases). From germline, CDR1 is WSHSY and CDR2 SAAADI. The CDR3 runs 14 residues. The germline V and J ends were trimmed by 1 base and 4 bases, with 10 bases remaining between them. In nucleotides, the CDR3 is TGCGCCAGCAGTGAGTGGGCAGGGGCCTATGGCTACACCTTC. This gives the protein CASSEWAGAYGYTF.

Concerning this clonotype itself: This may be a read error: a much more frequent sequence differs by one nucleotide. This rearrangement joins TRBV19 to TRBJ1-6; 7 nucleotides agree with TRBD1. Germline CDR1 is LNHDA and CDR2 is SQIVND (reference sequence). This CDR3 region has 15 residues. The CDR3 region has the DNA TGTGCCACCTCCGACAGGGTGGCCTATAATTCACCCCCCCACTTT. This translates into CATSDRVAYNSPPHF.

The CDR3 DNA is TGTGCCAGTAGTATCACGGGAGTGGCCGGGGAGCTGTTTTTT. This gives the protein CASSITGVAGELFF. The chain joins TRBV19 to TRBJ2-2, with D maybe TRBD2 (6 bases). There are 14 residues in the CDR3. The germline V and J ends were trimmed by 3 bases and 6 bases, with 11 bases remaining between them. Germline V lookup: CDR1 LNHDA, CDR2 SQIVND (reference sequence).

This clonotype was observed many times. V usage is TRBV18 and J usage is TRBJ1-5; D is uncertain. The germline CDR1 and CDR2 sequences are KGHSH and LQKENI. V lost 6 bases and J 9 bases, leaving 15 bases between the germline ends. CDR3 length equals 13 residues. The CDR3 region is CASSEDQHRPQHF. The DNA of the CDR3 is TGTGCCAGCTCGGAAGATCAACACCGGCCCCAGCATTTT.

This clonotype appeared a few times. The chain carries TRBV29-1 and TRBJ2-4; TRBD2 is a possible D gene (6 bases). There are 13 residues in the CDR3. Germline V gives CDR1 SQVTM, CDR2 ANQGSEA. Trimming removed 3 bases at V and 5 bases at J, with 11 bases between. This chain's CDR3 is CSVDPGGENIQYF. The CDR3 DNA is TGCAGCGTTGACCCGGGCGGGGAAAACATTCAGTACTTC.

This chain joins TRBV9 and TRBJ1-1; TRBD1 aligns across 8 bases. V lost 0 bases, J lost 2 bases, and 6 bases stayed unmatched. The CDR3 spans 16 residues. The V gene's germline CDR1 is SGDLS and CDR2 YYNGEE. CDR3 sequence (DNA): TGTGCCAGCAGCGTAGGTCAGGGGGCAGTAAACACTGAAGCTTTCTTT. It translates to CASSVGQGAVNTEAFF.

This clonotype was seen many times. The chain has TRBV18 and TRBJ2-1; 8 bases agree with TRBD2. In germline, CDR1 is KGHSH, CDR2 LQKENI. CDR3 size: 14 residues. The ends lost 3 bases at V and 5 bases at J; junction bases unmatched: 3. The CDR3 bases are TGTGCCAGCTCACCTGGTAGCGGGGACAATGAGCAGTTCTTC. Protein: CASSPGSGDNEQFF.

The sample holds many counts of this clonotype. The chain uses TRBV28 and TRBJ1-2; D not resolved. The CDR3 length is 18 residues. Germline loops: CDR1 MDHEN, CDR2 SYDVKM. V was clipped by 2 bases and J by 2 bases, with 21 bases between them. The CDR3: CASSLVVSVGDLNYGYTF. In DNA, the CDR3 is TGTGCCAGCAGTTTAGTTGTGAGTGTGGGAGACCTAAACTATGGCTACACCTTC.